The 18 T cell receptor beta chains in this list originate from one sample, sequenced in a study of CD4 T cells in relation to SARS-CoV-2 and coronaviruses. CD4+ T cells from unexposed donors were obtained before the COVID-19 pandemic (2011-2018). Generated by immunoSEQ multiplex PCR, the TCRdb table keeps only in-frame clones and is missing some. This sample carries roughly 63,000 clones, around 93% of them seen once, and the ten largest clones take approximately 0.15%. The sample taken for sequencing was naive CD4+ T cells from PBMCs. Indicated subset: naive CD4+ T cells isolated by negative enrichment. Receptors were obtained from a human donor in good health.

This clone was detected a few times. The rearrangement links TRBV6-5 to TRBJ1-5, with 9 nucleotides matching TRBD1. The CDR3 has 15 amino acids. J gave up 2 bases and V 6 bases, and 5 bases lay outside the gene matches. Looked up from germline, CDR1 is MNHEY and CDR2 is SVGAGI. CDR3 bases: TGTGCCAGCAGAGAGACAGGGGGAGGCAATCAGCCCCAGCATTTT. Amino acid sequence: CASRETGGGNQPQHF.

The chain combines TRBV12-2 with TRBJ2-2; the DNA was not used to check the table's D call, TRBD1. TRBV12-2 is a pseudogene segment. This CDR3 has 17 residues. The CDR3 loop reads CASRLAHSLLLAGELFF. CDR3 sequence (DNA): TGTGCAAGTCGCTTAGCGCACAGTCTATTGTTGGCCGGGGAGCTGTTTTTT.

The CDR3 reads CASAFIGLAVDYEQYF. The CDR3 coding sequence is TGTGCCAGCGCTTTTATTGGACTAGCTGTGGACTACGAGCAGTACTTC. J is TRBJ2-7 and V is TRBV4-2; 8 nucleotides line up with TRBD2. The junction had 15 bases not matched to a gene; V was cut back by 8 bases and J by 3 bases. The germline V gene has CDR1 LGHNA and CDR2 YNFKEQ. CDR3 length: 16 residues.

The CDR3 DNA follows: TGTGCCAGCCTAAAGGGGGGAAGGGACAATGAGCAGTTCTTC. Its translation is CASLKGGRDNEQFF. The V gene is TRBV19, the J gene TRBJ2-1, with D possibly called TRBD1 or TRBD2 (6 bases each). This CDR3 spans 14 amino acids. Trimming pared 9 bases from V and 5 bases from J, leaving 17 bases between. The germline V gene has CDR1 LNHDA and CDR2 SQIVND (reference sequence).

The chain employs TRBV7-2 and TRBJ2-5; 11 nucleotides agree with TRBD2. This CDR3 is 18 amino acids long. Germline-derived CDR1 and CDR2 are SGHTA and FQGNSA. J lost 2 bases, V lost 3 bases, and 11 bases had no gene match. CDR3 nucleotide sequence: TGTGCCAGCAGCTTCCGGCTGGGCGCTAGCGGGGGGCAAGAGACCCAGTACTTC. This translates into CASSFRLGASGGQETQYF.

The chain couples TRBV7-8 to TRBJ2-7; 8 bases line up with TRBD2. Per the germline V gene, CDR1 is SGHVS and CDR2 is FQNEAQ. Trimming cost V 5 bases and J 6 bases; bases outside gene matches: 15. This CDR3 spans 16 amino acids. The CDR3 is CASSRLGGTSNGEQYF. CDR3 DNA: TGTGCCAGCAGCCGATTAGGCGGGACTAGTAACGGCGAGCAGTACTTC.

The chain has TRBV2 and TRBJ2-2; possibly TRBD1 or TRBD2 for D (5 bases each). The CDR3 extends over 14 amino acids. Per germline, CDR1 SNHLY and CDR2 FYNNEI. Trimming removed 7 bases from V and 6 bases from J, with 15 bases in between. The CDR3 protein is CASTPNRGAGELFF. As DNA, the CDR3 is TGTGCCAGCACTCCAAATCGGGGCGCCGGGGAGCTGTTTTTT.

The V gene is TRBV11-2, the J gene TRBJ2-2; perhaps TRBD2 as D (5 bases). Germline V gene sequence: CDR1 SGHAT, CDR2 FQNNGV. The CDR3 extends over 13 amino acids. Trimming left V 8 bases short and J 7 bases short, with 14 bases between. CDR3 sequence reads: CASLGVRGGELFF. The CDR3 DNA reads TGTGCCAGCCTCGGGGTACGGGGCGGGGAGCTGTTTTTT.

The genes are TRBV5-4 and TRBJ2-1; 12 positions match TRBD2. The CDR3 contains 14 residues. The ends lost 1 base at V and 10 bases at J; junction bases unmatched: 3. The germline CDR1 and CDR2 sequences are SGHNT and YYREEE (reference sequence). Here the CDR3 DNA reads TGTGCCAGCAGCTTGTGGACTAGCGGGAACGAGCAGTTCTTC. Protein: CASSLWTSGNEQFF. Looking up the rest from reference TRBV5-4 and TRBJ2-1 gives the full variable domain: ETGVTQSPTHLIKTRGQQVTLRCSSQSGHNTVSWYQQALGQGPQFIFQYYREEENGRGNFPPRFSGLQFPNYSSELNVNALELDDSALYLCASSLWTSGNEQFFGPGTRLTVL.

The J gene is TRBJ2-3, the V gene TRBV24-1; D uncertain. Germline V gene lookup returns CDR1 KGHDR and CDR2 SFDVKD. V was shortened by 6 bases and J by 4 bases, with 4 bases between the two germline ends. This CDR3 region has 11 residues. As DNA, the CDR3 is TGTGCCACCAGTTCCGCAGATACGCAGTATTTT. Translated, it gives CATSSADTQYF.

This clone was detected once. CDR3 bases: TGTGCCAGCTCACGGGGGACAGGGGGTACCTACGAGCAGTACTTC. It yields the protein CASSRGTGGTYEQYF. This chain links TRBV18 with TRBJ2-7, with 11 bases lining up with TRBD1. The CDR3 is 15 amino acids. With V trimmed by 4 bases and J by 2 bases, 4 bases remained unmatched. Germline V gene lookup returns CDR1 KGHSH and CDR2 LQKENI.

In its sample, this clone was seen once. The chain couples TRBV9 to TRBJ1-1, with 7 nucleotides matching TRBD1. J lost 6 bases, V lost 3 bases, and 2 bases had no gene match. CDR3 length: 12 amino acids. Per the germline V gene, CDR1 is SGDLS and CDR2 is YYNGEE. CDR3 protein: CASSGQGAEAFF. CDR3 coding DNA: TGTGCCAGCAGCGGACAGGGCGCTGAAGCTTTCTTT.

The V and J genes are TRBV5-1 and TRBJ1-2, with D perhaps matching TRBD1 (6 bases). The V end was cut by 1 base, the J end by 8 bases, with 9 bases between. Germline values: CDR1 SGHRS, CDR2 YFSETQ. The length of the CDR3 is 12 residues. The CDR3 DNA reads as TGCGCCAGCAGCTTGCCAGGGGAGGGCTACACCTTC. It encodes CASSLPGEGYTF. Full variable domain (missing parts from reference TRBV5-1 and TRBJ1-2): KAGVTQTPRYLIKTRGQQVTLSCSPISGHRSVSWYQQTPGQGLQFLFEYFSETQRNKGNFPGRFSGRQFSNSRSEMNVSTLELGDSALYLCASSLPGEGYTFGSGTRLTVV.

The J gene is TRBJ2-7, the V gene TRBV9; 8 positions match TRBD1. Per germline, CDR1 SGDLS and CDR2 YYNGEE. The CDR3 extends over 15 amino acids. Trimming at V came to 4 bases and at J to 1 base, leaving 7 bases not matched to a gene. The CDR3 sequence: CASSLTGQESYEQYF. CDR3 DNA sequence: TGTGCCAGCAGCTTAACGGGACAGGAGTCCTACGAGCAGTACTTC.

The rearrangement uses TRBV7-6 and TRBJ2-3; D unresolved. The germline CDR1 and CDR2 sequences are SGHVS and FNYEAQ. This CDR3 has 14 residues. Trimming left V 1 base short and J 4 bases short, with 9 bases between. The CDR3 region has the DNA TGTGCCAGCAGCTTAGGAGGCTTTCCAGATACGCAGTATTTT. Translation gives CASSLGGFPDTQYF. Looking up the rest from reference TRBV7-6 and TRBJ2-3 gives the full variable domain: GAGVSQSPRYKVTKRGQDVALRCDPISGHVSLYWYRQALGQGPEFLTYFNYEAQQDKSGLPNDRFSAERPEGSISTLTIQRTEQRDSAMYRCASSLGGFPDTQYFGPGTRLTVL.

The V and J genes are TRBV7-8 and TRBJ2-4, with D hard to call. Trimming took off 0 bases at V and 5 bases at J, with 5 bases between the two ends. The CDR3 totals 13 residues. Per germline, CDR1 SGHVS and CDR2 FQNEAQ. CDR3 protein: CASSLAGENIQYF. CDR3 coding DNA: TGTGCCAGCAGCTTAGCGGGTGAAAACATTCAGTACTTC.

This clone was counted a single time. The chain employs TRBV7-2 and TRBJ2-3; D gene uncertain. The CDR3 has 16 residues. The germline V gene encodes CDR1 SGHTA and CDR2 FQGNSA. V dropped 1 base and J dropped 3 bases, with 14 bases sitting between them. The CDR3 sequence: CASSLGTRGLTDTQYF. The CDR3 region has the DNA TGTGCCAGCAGCTTAGGGACCAGAGGTTTGACAGATACGCAGTATTTT.

CDR3 sequence: CASSVKMTVNTGELFF. DNA of the CDR3: TGTGCCAGCAGCGTTAAAATGACAGTGAACACCGGGGAGCTGTTTTTT. The rearrangement joins TRBV3-1 (or the pseudogene TRBV3-2) to TRBJ2-2; maybe TRBD1 (5 bases). The CDR3 extends over 16 amino acids. V was trimmed by 5 bases and J by 1 base, leaving 14 bases between them. Germline V gives CDR1 LGHDT, CDR2 YNNKEL (reference sequence).